A single sample is the source of the 6 T cell receptor beta chains below, sequenced in a study of CD8 T cells in Susac syndrome. Random hexamers served to reverse transcribe about 0.5 to 1 ug RNA. TCRdb re-derived calls from the immunoSEQ multiplex PCR reads in MiXCR, one entry per CDR3 protein. The sample carries tens of thousands of distinct CDR3 sequences, 94% recorded once. The sequencing input was CD8+ T cells from PBMCs. Source of these receptors: a human donor in good health.

The V call is TRBV7-2, the J call TRBJ2-7, with D perhaps matching TRBD1 (6 bases). This CDR3 region has 14 residues. Germline loops: CDR1 SGHTA, CDR2 FQGNSA. The V end lost 3 bases, the J end lost 0 bases, and 9 bases lay between the germline ends. Here the CDR3 reads CASSLRDISYEQYF. The CDR3 region has the DNA TGTGCCAGCAGCTTGAGGGACATCTCCTACGAGCAGTACTTC.

The chain carries TRBV6-5 and TRBJ1-5, with 7 bases identical to TRBD1. V lost 10 bases and J lost 0; bases outside the gene matches: 9. Germline loops: CDR1 MNHEY, CDR2 SVGAGI. The CDR3 runs to 15 residues. The CDR3 nucleotides read TGTGCCACCCAAATGGGGACAGTTAGCAATCAGCCCCAGCATTTT. Its protein is CATQMGTVSNQPQHF.

V usage is TRBV3-1 and J usage is TRBJ2-5; maybe TRBD2 (5 bases). With 4 bases removed from V and 1 base from J, the gap between germline ends came to 7 bases. The CDR3 covers 13 residues. CDR1 and CDR2 (germline): LGHDT, YNNKEL (reference sequence). In DNA form, the CDR3 reads TGTGCCAGCAGCCTCGGGGTCCAAGAGACCCAGTACTTC. The encoded protein is CASSLGVQETQYF.

This sequence joins TRBV20-1 and TRBJ2-1, with D unresolved. This CDR3 is 12 amino acids long. V lost 0 bases and J lost 7, with 7 bases in between. CDR1 and CDR2 (germline): DFQATT, SNEGSKA (reference sequence). The CDR3 coding sequence is TGCAGTGCTAGAGATCAAGGTAATGAGCAGTTCTTC. Its translation is CSARDQGNEQFF.

The gene calls are TRBV5-4 and TRBJ2-5; the D gene could be TRBD1 or TRBD2 (5 bases each). Trimming took 3 bases from V and 7 from J, leaving 16 bases between them. Germline V gene sequence: CDR1 SGHNT, CDR2 YYREEE (reference sequence). This CDR3 region has 14 residues. The CDR3: CASSYRDGTWTQYF. DNA of the CDR3: TGTGCCAGCAGCTATAGGGACGGCACCTGGACCCAGTACTTC.

The chain couples TRBV28 to TRBJ2-1; TRBD2 agrees at 14 bases. The CDR3 runs to 14 residues. J lost 6 bases, V lost 6 bases, and 1 base had no gene match. CDR1 MDHEN and CDR2 SYDVKM come from the germline V gene. For the CDR3, the DNA is TGTGCCAGCAGAGGACTAGCGGGAGGCAATGAGCAGTTCTTC. It yields the protein CASRGLAGGNEQFF.